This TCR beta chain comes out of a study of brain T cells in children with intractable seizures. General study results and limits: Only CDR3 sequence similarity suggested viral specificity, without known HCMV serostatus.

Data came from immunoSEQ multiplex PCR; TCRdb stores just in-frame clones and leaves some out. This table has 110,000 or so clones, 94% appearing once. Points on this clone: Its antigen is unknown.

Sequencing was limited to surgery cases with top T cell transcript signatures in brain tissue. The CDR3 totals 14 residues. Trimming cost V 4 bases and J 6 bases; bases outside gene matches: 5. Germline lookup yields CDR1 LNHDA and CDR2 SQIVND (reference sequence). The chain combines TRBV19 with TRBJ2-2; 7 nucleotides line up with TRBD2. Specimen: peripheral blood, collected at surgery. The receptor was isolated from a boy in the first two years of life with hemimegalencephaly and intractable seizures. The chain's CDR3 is CASSSSGWSGELFF. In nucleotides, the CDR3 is TGTGCCAGTAGTAGTAGCGGGTGGTCCGGGGAGCTGTTTTTT. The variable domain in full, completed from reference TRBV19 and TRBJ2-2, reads DGGITQSPKYLFRKEGQNVTLSCEQNLNHDAMYWYRQDPGQGLRLIYYSQIVNDFQKGDIAEGYSVSREKKESFPLTVTSAQKNPTAFYLCASSSSGWSGELFFGEGSRLTVL.